This T cell receptor beta chain was identified during a study of early T cells in non-severe SARS-CoV-2 infection. The sample holds many counts of this clonotype. Each CDR3 protein gets one entry after TCRdb re-called the 5' RACE reads with MiXCR. The profile shows about 24,000 distinct CDR3 sequences, 3.6% of them singletons. The germline V gene encodes CDR1 MNHEY and CDR2 SVGAGI. The ends lost 2 bases at V and 7 bases at J; junction bases unmatched: 6. CDR3 length equals 16 residues. The sequencing input was whole blood. The TCR comes from an adult who was a healthcare worker with PCR-confirmed SARS-CoV-2 infection or an uninfected control (not recorded which). The genes are TRBV6-5 and TRBJ2-1; 12 bases line up with TRBD2. The CDR3 spells CASSYILAGGLNEQFF. In DNA, the CDR3 is TGTGCCAGCAGTTACATTCTAGCGGGAGGGCTGAATGAGCAGTTCTTC.